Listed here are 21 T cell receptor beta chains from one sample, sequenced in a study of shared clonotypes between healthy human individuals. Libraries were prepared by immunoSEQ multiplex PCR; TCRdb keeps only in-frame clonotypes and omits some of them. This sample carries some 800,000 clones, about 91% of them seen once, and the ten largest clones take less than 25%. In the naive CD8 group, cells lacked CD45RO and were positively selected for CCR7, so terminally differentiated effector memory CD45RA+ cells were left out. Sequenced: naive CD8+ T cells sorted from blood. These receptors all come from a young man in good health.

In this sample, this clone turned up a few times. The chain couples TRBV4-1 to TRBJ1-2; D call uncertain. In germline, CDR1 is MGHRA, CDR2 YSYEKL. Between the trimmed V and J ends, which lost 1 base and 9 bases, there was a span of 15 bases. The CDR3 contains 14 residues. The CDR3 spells CASSQVAPGISYTF. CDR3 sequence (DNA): TGCGCCAGCAGCCAAGTTGCTCCAGGTATCAGCTACACCTTC.

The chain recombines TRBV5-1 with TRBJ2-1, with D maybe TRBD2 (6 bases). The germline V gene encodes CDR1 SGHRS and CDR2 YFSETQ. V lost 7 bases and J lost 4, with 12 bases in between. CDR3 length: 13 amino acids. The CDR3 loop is CASVAENYNEQFF. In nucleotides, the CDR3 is TGCGCCAGCGTAGCGGAAAATTACAATGAGCAGTTCTTC.

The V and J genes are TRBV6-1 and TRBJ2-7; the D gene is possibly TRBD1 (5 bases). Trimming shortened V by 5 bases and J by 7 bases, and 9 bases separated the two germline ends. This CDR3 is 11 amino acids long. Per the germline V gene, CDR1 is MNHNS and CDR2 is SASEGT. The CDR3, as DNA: TGTGCCAGCAGTTTTGGGGCAGAGCAGTACTTC. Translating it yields CASSFGAEQYF.

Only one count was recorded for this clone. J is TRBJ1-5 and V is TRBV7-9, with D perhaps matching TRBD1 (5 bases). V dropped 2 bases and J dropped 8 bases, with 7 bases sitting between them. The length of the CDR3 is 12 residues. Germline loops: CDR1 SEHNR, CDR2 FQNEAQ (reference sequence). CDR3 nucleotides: TGTGCCAGCAGCTTATGGGGGGAGCCCCAGCATTTT. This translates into CASSLWGEPQHF. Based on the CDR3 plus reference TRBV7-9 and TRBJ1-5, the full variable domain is DTGVSQNPRHKITKRGQNVTFRCDPISEHNRLYWYRQTLGQGPEFLTYFQNEAQLEKSRLLSDRFSAERPKGSFSTLEIQRTEQGDSAMYLCASSLWGEPQHFGDGTRLSIL.

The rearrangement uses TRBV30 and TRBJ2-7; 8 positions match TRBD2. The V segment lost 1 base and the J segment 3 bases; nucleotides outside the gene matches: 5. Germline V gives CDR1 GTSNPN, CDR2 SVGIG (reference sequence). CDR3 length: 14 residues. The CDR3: CAWSGGAGDYEQYF. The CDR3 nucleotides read TGTGCCTGGAGTGGTGGAGCGGGAGACTACGAGCAGTACTTC.

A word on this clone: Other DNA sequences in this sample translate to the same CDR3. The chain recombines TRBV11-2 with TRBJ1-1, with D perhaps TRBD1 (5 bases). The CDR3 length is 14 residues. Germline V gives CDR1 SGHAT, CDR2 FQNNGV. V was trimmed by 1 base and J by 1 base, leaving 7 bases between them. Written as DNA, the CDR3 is TGTGCCAGCAGCTTAGCTCAGGGGAACACTGAAGCTTTCTTT. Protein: CASSLAQGNTEAFF.

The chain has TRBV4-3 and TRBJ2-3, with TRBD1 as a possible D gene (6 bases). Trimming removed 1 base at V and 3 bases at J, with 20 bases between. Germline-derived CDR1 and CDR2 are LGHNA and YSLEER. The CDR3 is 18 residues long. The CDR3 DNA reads TGCGCCAGCAGCCAAGCGTCCTCCGGGGAAAGGGGGACAGATACGCAGTATTTT. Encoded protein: CASSQASSGERGTDTQYF.

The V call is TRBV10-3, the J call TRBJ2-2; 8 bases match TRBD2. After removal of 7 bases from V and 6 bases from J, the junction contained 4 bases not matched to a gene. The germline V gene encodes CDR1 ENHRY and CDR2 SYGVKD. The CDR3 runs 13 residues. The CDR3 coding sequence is TGTGCCATCACCTCCGGGAGGGCCGGGGAGCTGTTTTTT. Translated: CAITSGRAGELFF.

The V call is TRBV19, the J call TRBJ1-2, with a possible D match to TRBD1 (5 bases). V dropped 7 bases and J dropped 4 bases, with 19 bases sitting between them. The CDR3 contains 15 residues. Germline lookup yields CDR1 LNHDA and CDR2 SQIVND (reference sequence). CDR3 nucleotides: TGTGCCAGTACCACCAGCTTGAGGACACCCTATGGCTACACCTTC. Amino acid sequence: CASTTSLRTPYGYTF.

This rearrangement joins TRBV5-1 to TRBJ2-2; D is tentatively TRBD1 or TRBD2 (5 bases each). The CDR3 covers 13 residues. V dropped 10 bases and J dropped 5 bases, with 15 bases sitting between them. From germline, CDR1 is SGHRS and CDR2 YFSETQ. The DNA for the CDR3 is TGCGCCTCCCAACCGGGGCTGACCGGGGAGCTGTTTTTT. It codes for CASQPGLTGELFF.

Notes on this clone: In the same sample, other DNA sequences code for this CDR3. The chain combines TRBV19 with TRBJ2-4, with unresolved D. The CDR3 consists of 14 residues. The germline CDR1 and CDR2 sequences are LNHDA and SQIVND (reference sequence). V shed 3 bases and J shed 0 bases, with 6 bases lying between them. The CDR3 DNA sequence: TGTGCCAGTAGTATTGCCGGAGCCAAAAACATTCAGTACTTC. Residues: CASSIAGAKNIQYF.

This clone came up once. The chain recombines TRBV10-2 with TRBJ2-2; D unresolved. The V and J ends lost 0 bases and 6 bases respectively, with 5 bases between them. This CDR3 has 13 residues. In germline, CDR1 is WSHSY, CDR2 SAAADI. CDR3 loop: CASSESGSGELFF. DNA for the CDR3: TGCGCCAGCAGTGAGTCTGGGTCCGGGGAGCTGTTTTTT.

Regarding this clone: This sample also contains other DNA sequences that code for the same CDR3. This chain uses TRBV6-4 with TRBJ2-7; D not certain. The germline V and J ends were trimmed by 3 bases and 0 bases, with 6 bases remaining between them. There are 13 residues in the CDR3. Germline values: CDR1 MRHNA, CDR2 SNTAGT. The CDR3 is CASSEGPSYEQYF. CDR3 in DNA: TGTGCCAGCAGTGAAGGACCCTCCTACGAGCAGTACTTC.

This CDR3 reads CASSSGGETQYF. The CDR3 nucleotides are TGTGCCAGCAGCTCGGGGGGAGAGACCCAGTACTTC. The chain uses TRBV5-6 and TRBJ2-5; the match to TRBD2 covers 7 bases. The CDR3 totals 12 residues. Germline CDR1 is SGHDT and CDR2 is YYEEEE. J lost 4 bases, V lost 3 bases, and 0 bases had no gene match. The variable domain in full, completed from reference TRBV5-6 and TRBJ2-5, reads DAGVTQSPTHLIKTRGQQVTLRCSPKSGHDTVSWYQQALGQGPQFIFQYYEEEERQRGNFPDRFSGHQFPNYSSELNVNALLLGDSALYLCASSSGGETQYFGPGTRLLVL.

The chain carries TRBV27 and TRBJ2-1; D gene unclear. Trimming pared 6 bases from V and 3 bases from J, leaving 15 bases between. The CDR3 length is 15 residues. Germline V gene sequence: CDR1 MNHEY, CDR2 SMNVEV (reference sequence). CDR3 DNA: TGTGCCAGCAGCCTCCGGCCGGTAAGCTACAATGAGCAGTTCTTC. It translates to CASSLRPVSYNEQFF.

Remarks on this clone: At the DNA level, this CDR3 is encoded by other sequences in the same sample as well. This CDR3 is CASSQGGTYEQYF. CDR3 nucleotides: TGCGCCAGCAGCCAAGGGGGGACCTACGAGCAGTACTTC. This chain links TRBV4-1 with TRBJ2-7; D tentatively fits TRBD1 or TRBD2 (5 bases each). Per the germline V gene, CDR1 is MGHRA and CDR2 is YSYEKL. Between the trimmed V and J ends, which lost 1 base and 2 bases, there was a span of 6 bases. The CDR3 is made up of 13 amino acids.

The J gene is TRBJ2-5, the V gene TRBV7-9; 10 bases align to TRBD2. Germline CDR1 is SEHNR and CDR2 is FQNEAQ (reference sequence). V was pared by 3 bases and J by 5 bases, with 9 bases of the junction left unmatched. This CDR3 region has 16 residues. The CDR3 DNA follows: TGTGCCAGCAGCTTCGTAGCGGATAGCGGGAGGGAGACCCAGTACTTC. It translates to CASSFVADSGRETQYF.

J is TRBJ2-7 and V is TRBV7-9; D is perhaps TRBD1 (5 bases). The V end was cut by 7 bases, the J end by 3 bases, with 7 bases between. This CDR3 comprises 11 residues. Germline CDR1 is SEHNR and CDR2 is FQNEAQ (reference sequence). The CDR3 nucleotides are TGTGCCAGCACCCAGGGCTACGAGCAGTACTTC. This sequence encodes CASTQGYEQYF. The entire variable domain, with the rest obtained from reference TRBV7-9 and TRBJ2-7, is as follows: DTGVSQNPRHKITKRGQNVTFRCDPISEHNRLYWYRQTLGQGPEFLTYFQNEAQLEKSRLLSDRFSAERPKGSFSTLEIQRTEQGDSAMYLCASTQGYEQYFGPGTRLTVT.

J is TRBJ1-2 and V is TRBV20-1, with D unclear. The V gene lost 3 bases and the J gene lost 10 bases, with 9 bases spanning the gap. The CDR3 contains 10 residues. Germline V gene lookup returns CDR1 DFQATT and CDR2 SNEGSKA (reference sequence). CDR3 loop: CSARMQDYTF. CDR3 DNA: TGCAGTGCTAGGATGCAGGACTACACCTTC.

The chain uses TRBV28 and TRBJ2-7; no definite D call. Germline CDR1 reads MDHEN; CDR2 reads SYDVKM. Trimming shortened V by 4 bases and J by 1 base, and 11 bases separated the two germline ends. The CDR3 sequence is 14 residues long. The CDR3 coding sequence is TGTGCCAGCAGTTACCCACTCAGGTCCTACGAGCAGTACTTC. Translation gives CASSYPLRSYEQYF.

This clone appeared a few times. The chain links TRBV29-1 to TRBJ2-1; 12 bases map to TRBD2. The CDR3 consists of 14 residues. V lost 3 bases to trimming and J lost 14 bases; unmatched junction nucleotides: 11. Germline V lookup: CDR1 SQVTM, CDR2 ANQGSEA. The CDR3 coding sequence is TGCAGCGTTGAGCTAGCGGGGGGGAGGGTGAGGAAGTTCTTC. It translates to CSVELAGGRVRKFF.